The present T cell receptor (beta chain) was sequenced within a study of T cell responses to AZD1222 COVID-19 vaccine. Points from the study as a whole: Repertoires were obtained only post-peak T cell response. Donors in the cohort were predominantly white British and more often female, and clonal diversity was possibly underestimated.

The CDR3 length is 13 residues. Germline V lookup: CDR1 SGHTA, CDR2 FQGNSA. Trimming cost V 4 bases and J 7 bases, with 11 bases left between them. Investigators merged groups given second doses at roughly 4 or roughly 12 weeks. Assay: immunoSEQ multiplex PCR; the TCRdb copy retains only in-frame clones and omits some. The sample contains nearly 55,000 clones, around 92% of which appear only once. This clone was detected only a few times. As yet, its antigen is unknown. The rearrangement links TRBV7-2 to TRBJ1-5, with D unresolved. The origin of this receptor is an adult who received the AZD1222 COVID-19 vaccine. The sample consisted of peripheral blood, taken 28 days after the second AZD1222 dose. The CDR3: CASSSNLGQPQHF. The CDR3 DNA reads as TGTGCCAGCAGCTCGAACCTCGGGCAGCCCCAGCATTTT.